These 23 T cell receptor beta chains share one sample of origin, sequenced in a study of early T cells in non-severe SARS-CoV-2 infection. TCRdb used MiXCR to reprocess the 5' RACE reads, holding one entry per CDR3 protein. The table shows 20,000 to 25,000 distinct CDR3 sequences, with 5% to 6% occurring only once. The sample in question was whole blood, obtained at baseline. These TCRs come from an adult who was a healthcare worker with PCR-confirmed SARS-CoV-2 infection or an uninfected control (not recorded which).

The rearrangement uses TRBV20-1 and TRBJ1-6; no clear D. This CDR3 contains 15 residues. Trimming left V 5 bases short and J 0 bases short, with 11 bases between. CDR1 and CDR2 (germline): DFQATT, SNEGSKA (reference sequence). CDR3: CSALPFSSYNSPLHF. DNA for the CDR3: TGCAGTGCTTTACCCTTCAGCTCCTATAATTCACCCCTCCACTTT.

This clonotype is deemed medium-sized. This chain links TRBV4-3 with TRBJ2-1; possibly TRBD2 for D (6 bases). CDR1 and CDR2 (germline): LGHNA, YSLEER. The CDR3 has 15 residues. V lost 4 bases and J 7 bases, leaving 17 bases between the germline ends. The CDR3 region is CASSPGQRVGNEQFF. Written as DNA, the CDR3 is TGCGCCAGCAGCCCGGGGCAGCGGGTTGGGAATGAGCAGTTCTTC.

This clonotype was detected only a few times. This sequence joins TRBV10-3 and TRBJ2-7; 7 bases map to TRBD1. The junction had 9 bases not matched to a gene; V was cut back by 10 bases and J by 3 bases. This CDR3 has 13 residues. The germline V gene has CDR1 ENHRY and CDR2 SYGVKD. The CDR3 DNA reads TGTGCCACAGGGGACAGTGAAAACTACGAGCAGTACTTC. Encoded protein: CATGDSENYEQYF.

In this sample, this clonotype turned up many times. This chain links TRBV7-8 with TRBJ1-4; D not resolved. In germline, CDR1 is SGHVS, CDR2 FQNEAQ. V was shortened by 3 bases and J by 2 bases, with 10 bases between the two germline ends. CDR3 size: 15 residues. The CDR3 nucleotides read TGTGCCAGCAGCTTCTTAAGGGCGACTAATGAAAAACTGTTTTTT. This sequence encodes CASSFLRATNEKLFF.

This clonotype was seen more than once but under ten times. This chain links TRBV20-1 with TRBJ2-1; the match to TRBD1 covers 8 bases. The CDR3 sequence is 13 residues long. Trimming removed 4 bases from V and 1 base from J; junction bases left unmatched: 0. Germline V gives CDR1 DFQATT, CDR2 SNEGSKA (reference sequence). CDR3 sequence: CSANRGSYNEQFF. DNA of the CDR3: TGCAGTGCTAACAGGGGGTCCTACAATGAGCAGTTCTTC.

There are many counts of this clonotype. J is TRBJ2-2 and V is TRBV20-1; maybe TRBD1 (5 bases). The CDR3 totals 14 residues. Germline loops: CDR1 DFQATT, CDR2 SNEGSKA (reference sequence). V was cut by 2 bases and J by 5 bases, with 12 bases left in between. In DNA, the CDR3 is TGCAGTGCTAGAATGGTCAGGGAAACCGGGGAGCTGTTTTTT. This translates into CSARMVRETGELFF.

V is TRBV6-6 and J is TRBJ2-3, with D unclear. CDR3 length: 12 residues. CDR1 is MNHNY and CDR2 is SVGAGI in the germline V gene (reference sequence). Deletions cut 7 bases from V and 5 bases from J, with 10 bases between. For the CDR3, the DNA is TGTGCCAGCACCCTATCGGGAGATACGCAGTATTTT. It specifies CASTLSGDTQYF.

This clonotype was observed many times. The chain links TRBV6-2 or TRBV6-3 to TRBJ1-5; D unresolved. Germline CDR1 MNHEY, CDR2 SVGEGT. The CDR3 extends over 17 amino acids. V shed 4 bases and J shed 0 bases, with 16 bases lying between them. The CDR3 loop is CASSSTTVDDSNQPQHF. DNA of the CDR3: TGTGCCAGCAGTTCGACGACCGTGGACGATAGCAATCAGCCCCAGCATTTT.

The rearrangement uses TRBV20-1 and TRBJ2-5, with 8 bases fitting TRBD1. The CDR3 is 14 residues long. Trimming at V came to 5 bases and at J to 1 base, leaving 6 bases not matched to a gene. Germline CDR1 and CDR2: DFQATT and SNEGSKA (reference sequence). The CDR3 region is CSAGWTGIQETQYF. The CDR3 bases are TGCAGTGCTGGTTGGACAGGGATCCAAGAGACCCAGTACTTC.

This chain connects TRBV7-9 to TRBJ1-5; TRBD1 is a possible D gene (6 bases). This CDR3 has 13 residues. The V end was cut by 1 base, the J end by 7 bases, with 8 bases between. Per the germline V gene, CDR1 is SEHNR and CDR2 is FQNEAQ (reference sequence). CDR3 residues: CASSLEGGQPQHF. The CDR3 bases are TGTGCCAGCAGCTTAGAGGGGGGCCAGCCCCAGCATTTT.

The V call is TRBV7-9, the J call TRBJ1-6; D gene unclear. Germline V lookup: CDR1 SEHNR, CDR2 FQNEAQ (reference sequence). The CDR3 extends over 12 amino acids. V lost 5 bases, J lost 9 bases, and 8 bases lay in between. The CDR3 nucleotides read TGTGCCAGCAGCGTCGGCGGTTCACCCCTCCACTTT. Amino acid sequence: CASSVGGSPLHF.

There are a few counts of this clonotype. J is TRBJ2-2 and V is TRBV7-3, with 7 positions matching TRBD1. Germline lookup yields CDR1 SGHTA and CDR2 FQGTGA. The CDR3 loop spans 14 amino acids. Trimming at V came to 3 bases and at J to 7 bases, leaving 5 bases not matched to a gene. The CDR3 coding sequence is TGTGCCAGCAGCTTCCGGGACAGTCACGGGGAGCTGTTTTTT. Protein product: CASSFRDSHGELFF.

The chain carries TRBV2 and TRBJ2-7; TRBD1 is a possible D gene (5 bases). With 6 bases removed from V and 6 bases from J, the gap between germline ends came to 12 bases. Germline V CDR1 and CDR2: SNHLY, FYNNEI. The CDR3 is made up of 12 amino acids. The CDR3 loop is CASSPMTAEQYF. The CDR3 DNA reads as TGTGCCAGCAGCCCTATGACAGCCGAGCAGTACTTC.

This clonotype is labeled medium-sized. The chain links TRBV5-5 to TRBJ2-2, with D perhaps matching TRBD1 (6 bases). This CDR3 region has 16 residues. CDR1 and CDR2 from the germline V gene are SGHKS and YYEKEE (reference sequence). V dropped 3 bases and J dropped 2 bases, with 14 bases sitting between them. CDR3 loop: CASSSQGSLNTGELFF. Written as DNA, the CDR3 is TGTGCCAGCAGCTCACAGGGTTCCCTTAACACCGGGGAGCTGTTTTTT.

The sample holds many counts of this clonotype. The chain recombines TRBV20-1 with TRBJ2-5; D gene ambiguous. The germline gives CDR1 DFQATT, CDR2 SNEGSKA (reference sequence). The V end was cut by 6 bases, the J end by 1 base, with 12 bases between. The CDR3 contains 13 residues. CDR3 nucleotides: TGCAGTGCGCATGGCAGGACCCAAGAGACCCAGTACTTC. Protein product: CSAHGRTQETQYF.

The J gene is TRBJ2-7, the V gene TRBV7-3; 8 positions agree with TRBD2. V gave up 4 bases and J gave up 7 bases; unmatched junction bases: 6. Germline CDR1 and CDR2: SGHTA and FQGTGA. The CDR3 contains 13 residues. CDR3 sequence: CASSSGSGVEQYF. Here the CDR3 DNA reads TGTGCCAGCAGCTCTGGTAGCGGGGTGGAGCAGTACTTC.

This clonotype showed up many times. This chain uses TRBV7-9 with TRBJ2-5; D is unclear. Trimming left V 11 bases short and J 4 bases short, with 14 bases between. CDR1 and CDR2 (germline): SEHNR, FQNEAQ (reference sequence). This CDR3 is 12 amino acids long. As DNA, the CDR3 is TGTGCCGGGGTTGGGTCGGGAGAGACCCAGTACTTC. This sequence encodes CAGVGSGETQYF.

This clonotype was observed many times. The CDR3 here is CASSVGQGSSPLHF. DNA of the CDR3: TGTGCCAGCAGCGTGGGACAGGGTAGCTCACCCCTCCACTTT. This chain joins TRBV7-9 and TRBJ1-6, with 9 bases lining up with TRBD1. Trimming cost V 5 bases and J 10 bases; bases outside gene matches: 6. This CDR3 has 14 amino acids. Looked up from germline, CDR1 is SEHNR and CDR2 is FQNEAQ (reference sequence).

This clonotype has more than one count but fewer than ten. The rearrangement links TRBV5-6 to TRBJ1-6; perhaps TRBD1 as D (6 bases). Germline-derived CDR1 and CDR2 are SGHDT and YYEEEE. CDR3 size: 13 residues. Trimming took 3 bases from V and 7 from J, leaving 8 bases between them. The CDR3 loop is CASSWGGNSPLHF. DNA of the CDR3: TGTGCCAGCAGCTGGGGGGGCAATTCACCCCTCCACTTT.

This clonotype was detected many times. This chain uses TRBV10-3 with TRBJ2-5; 7 bases are shared with TRBD1. The germline V gene has CDR1 ENHRY and CDR2 SYGVKD. There are 14 residues in the CDR3. V lost 8 bases, J lost 2 bases, and 8 bases stayed unmatched. CDR3 sequence (DNA): TGTGCCATCCGAGAGACAGGGAGACAAGAGACCCAGTACTTC. Residues: CAIRETGRQETQYF.

This clonotype turned up a few times. Its ends do not fully match the called genes, so a read error is possible. The chain couples TRBV7-7 to TRBJ2-2; 8 nucleotides agree with TRBD1. Germline V gene lookup returns CDR1 SSHAT and CDR2 FNYEAQ (reference sequence). The CDR3 has 16 amino acids. CDR3 bases: TGTGCTAGCAGCCCAGTGGGGACAGGTGCCACCGGGGAGCTGTTTTTT. Amino acid sequence: CASSPVGTGATGELFF.

This clonotype has only a few counts. The chain carries TRBV5-4 and TRBJ2-7; unclear D gene. Germline V gene lookup returns CDR1 SGHNT and CDR2 YYREEE (reference sequence). Between the trimmed V and J ends, which lost 0 bases and 2 bases, there was a span of 12 bases. This CDR3 contains 15 residues. The CDR3 DNA follows: TGTGCCAGCAGCTTGGGGCAAGGGTCTCCCTACGAGCAGTACTTC. Its translation: CASSLGQGSPYEQYF.

This clonotype is judged medium-sized. The chain has TRBV27 and TRBJ1-1, with 8 bases matching TRBD1. The length of the CDR3 is 13 residues. CDR1 is MNHEY and CDR2 is SMNVEV in the germline V gene (reference sequence). V gave up 5 bases and J gave up 4 bases; unmatched junction bases: 3. The DNA for the CDR3 is TGTGCCAGCAGTCCCGGGACAGGCACTGAAGCTTTCTTT. The encoded protein is CASSPGTGTEAFF.